This T cell receptor (beta chain) was obtained from a study of OX40 agonist ivuxolimab in advanced cancers. Study-level information: Patients were dosed intravenously with ivuxolimab at 0.01 to 10 mg/kg every 2 weeks.

This clone has more than one count but fewer than ten. Here immunoSEQ multiplex PCR was the method, and the copy in TCRdb shows in-frame clones only, minus some. The sample consists of fewer than 35,000 clones, roughly 79% of them appearing once. This sequence originates from an adult with an advanced solid tumor such as melanoma, head and neck, liver or kidney cancer. The sequencing here drew on CD4+ or CD8+ T cells sorted from blood, taken in a trial of the OX40 agonist ivuxolimab.

CDR3 amino acids: CASSWTSGSSYEQYF. The CDR3 DNA is TGTGCCAGCAGCTGGACTAGCGGGAGCTCCTACGAGCAGTACTTC. This chain connects TRBV5-4 to TRBJ2-7, with 13 nucleotides matching TRBD2. Germline CDR1 SGHNT, CDR2 YYREEE (reference sequence). The J segment lost 0 bases and the V segment lost 3 bases, leaving 0 bases of the junction unmatched. The CDR3 length is 15 residues.